This T cell receptor (beta chain) was sequenced for a study of T cells in tuberculosis. Study context: A South African cohort included IGRA-negative adolescents, latently infected IGRA-positive adolescents and adults with active tuberculosis.

V dropped 10 bases and J dropped 6 bases, with 19 bases sitting between them. The CDR3 has 14 residues. Germline V lookup: CDR1 LNHDA, CDR2 SQIVND (reference sequence). On this clone itself: Its antigen is undetermined.

On average roughly 90,000 T cells per donor were immunosequenced. The protocol was immunoSEQ multiplex PCR, while the TCRdb copy is restricted to in-frame clones and leaves out a portion. The table has about 35,000 clones, about 90% seen once; the top ten hold about 7.4%. Study-level points and caveats: The TCR-beta difference was not significant; alpha differences partly reflected length.

This sequence was found in a donor aged 10-30 years with latent tuberculosis or without tuberculosis infection. Some clones in this sample may be carry-over from other donors' samples. This chain joins TRBV19 and TRBJ1-5, with D perhaps matching TRBD1 (5 bases). The sequenced sample consisted of PBMCs. CDR3 region: CATKGVGVGQPQHF. CDR3 bases: TGTGCCACCAAAGGGGTGGGTGTTGGTCAGCCCCAGCATTTT.